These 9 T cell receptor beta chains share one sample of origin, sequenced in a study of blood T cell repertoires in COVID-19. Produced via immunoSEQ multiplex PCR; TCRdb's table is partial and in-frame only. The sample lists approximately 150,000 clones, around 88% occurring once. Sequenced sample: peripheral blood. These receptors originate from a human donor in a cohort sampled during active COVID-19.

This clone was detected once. The DNA for the CDR3 is TGTGCCAGCAGCTTAGGACAGGGTCCGATTTACGAGCAGTACTTC. Translation gives CASSLGQGPIYEQYF. This chain uses TRBV7-9 with TRBJ2-7, with 7 bases lining up with TRBD1. CDR1 is SEHNR and CDR2 is FQNEAQ in the germline V gene (reference sequence). This CDR3 has 15 amino acids. With 1 base clipped from V and 4 bases from J, the junction kept 7 bases outside the gene matches.

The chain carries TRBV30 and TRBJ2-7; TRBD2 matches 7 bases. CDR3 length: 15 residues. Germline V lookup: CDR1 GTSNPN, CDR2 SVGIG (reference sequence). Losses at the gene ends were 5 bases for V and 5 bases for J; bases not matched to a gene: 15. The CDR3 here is CAWSGRAGEAHEQYF. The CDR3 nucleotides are TGTGCCTGGTCGGGAAGGGCGGGAGAGGCCCACGAGCAGTACTTC. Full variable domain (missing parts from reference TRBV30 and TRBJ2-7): SQTIHQWPATLVQPVGSPLSLECTVEGTSNPNLYWYRQAAGRGLQLLFYSVGIGQISSEVPQNLSASRPQDRQFILSSKKLLLSDSGFYLCAWSGRAGEAHEQYFGPGTRLTVT.

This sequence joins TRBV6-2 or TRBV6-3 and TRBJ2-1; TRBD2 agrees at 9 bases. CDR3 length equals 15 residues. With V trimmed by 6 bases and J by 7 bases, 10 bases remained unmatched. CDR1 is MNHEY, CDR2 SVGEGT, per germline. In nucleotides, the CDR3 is TGTGCCAGCAGCCCTCGGCGGGGGGGCACGAATGAGCAGTTCTTC. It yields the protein CASSPRRGGTNEQFF.

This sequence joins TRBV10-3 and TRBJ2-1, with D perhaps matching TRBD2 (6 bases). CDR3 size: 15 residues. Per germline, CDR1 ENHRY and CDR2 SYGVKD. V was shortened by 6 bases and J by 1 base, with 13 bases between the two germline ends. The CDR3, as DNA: TGTGCCATCAGCGGGGGTTCCTTATCCTACAATGAGCAGTTCTTC. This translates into CAISGGSLSYNEQFF.

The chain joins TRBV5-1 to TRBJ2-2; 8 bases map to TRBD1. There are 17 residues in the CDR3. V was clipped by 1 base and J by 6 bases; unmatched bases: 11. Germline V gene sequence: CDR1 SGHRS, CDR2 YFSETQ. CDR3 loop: CASSLRSGQGAAGELFF. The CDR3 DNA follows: TGCGCCAGCAGCTTGCGATCCGGCCAGGGGGCAGCCGGGGAGCTGTTTTTT.

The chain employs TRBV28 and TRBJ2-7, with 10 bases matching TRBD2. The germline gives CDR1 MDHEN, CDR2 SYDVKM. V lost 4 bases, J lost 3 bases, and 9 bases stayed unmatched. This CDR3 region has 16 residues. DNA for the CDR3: TGTGCCAGCAGTTGGTTGAGCGGGGGGGCTAGCTACGAGCAGTACTTC. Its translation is CASSWLSGGASYEQYF.

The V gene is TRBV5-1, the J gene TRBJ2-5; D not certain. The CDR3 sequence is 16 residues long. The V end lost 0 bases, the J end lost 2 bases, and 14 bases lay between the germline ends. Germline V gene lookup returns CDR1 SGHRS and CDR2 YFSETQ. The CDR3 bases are TGCGCCAGCAGCTTGGGCGGTAATAACCCACAAGAGACCCAGTACTTC. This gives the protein CASSLGGNNPQETQYF.

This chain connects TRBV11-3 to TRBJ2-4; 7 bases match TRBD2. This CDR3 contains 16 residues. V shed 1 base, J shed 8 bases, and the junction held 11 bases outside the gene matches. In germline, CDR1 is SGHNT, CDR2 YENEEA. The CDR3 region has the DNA TGTGCCAGCAGCTTAGGCGTAAACCGGGAGGTGGACATTCAGTACTTC. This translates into CASSLGVNREVDIQYF.

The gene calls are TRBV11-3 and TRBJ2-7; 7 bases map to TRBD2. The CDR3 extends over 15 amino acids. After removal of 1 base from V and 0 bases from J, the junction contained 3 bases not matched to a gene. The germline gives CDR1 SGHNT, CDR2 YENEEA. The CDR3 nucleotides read TGTGCCAGCAGCTTAGGCCGGGACTACTCCTACGAGCAGTACTTC. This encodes CASSLGRDYSYEQYF.